Below, one T cell receptor beta chain is given with its context. The target antigen is unknown. This CDR3 comprises 12 residues. Germline V CDR1 and CDR2: MNHEY, SVGAGI. The sample originates from a study of monozygotic twins with inflammatory bowel disease. Study results and caveats: For repertoire similarity, concordant twins did not differ from discordant twins, possibly because power was limited. For IBD patients, clonotypes shared with others were fewer than for healthy twins, especially with disease activity.

TCRdb re-called the 5' RACE reads and catalogs CDR3 proteins one per entry, DNA excluded. The listing contains roughly 200,000 distinct CDR3 sequences. The source of this sequence is a human donor with ulcerative colitis or Crohn's disease, or a healthy co-twin of an affected twin (not recorded which). The sequenced sample was blood. This sequence joins TRBV6-5 and TRBJ2-7; TCRdb selects TRBD2, and the lack of DNA leaves this call unchecked. The CDR3 region is CASSPTSGEQYF.